This TCR beta chain was documented in a study of OX40 agonist ivuxolimab in advanced cancers. The repertoire was sequenced with immunoSEQ multiplex PCR; TCRdb's copy has only in-frame clones and lacks some. Here the sample spans about 60,000 clones, 85% to 90% being singletons. Germline V gene lookup returns CDR1 MDHEN and CDR2 SYDVKM. V dropped 2 bases and J dropped 12 bases, with 14 bases sitting between them. The CDR3 covers 12 residues. The clonotype originates from an adult with an advanced solid tumor such as melanoma, head and neck, liver or kidney cancer. V and J are TRBV28 and TRBJ2-7; a possible D gene is TRBD2 (5 bases). The sequences come from CD4+ or CD8+ T cells sorted from blood, collected in a trial of the OX40 agonist ivuxolimab. In DNA form, the CDR3 reads TGTGCCAGCAGTTTACAGTTGGAGGTACTGTACTTC. It codes for CASSLQLEVLYF.